A single sample gave rise to the 27 T cell receptor beta chains below, sequenced in a study of T cell repertoires in cytomegalovirus infection. No antigen has been assigned to these receptors. TCRdb independently ran MiXCR on the reads; one entry per CDR3 protein. Found here are around 900,000 distinct CDR3 sequences, approximately 33% of them singletons; the top ten hold roughly 13%. The sequenced sample was cultured CD8+ T cells from PBMCs, obtained from culture after CMV antigen stimulation. The receptors stem from a human donor in good health (CMV status not recorded). Some clones in this sample may be carry-over from other donors' samples.

There are a few counts of this clonotype. The rearrangement links TRBV29-1 to TRBJ2-3; 7 bases are a match to TRBD1. CDR3 length: 17 amino acids. V lost 7 bases and J lost 2; bases outside the gene matches: 18. Germline loops: CDR1 SQVTM, CDR2 ANQGSEA. The chain's CDR3 is CSAGNDGDSFYTDTQYF. For the CDR3, the DNA is TGCAGCGCTGGGAACGATGGGGACAGTTTTTACACAGATACGCAGTATTTT.

As to this clonotype: A much more abundant neighbour one base away suggests this may be a read error. This rearrangement joins TRBV6-2 or TRBV6-3 to TRBJ2-1; 13 bases fit TRBD2. Germline V CDR1 and CDR2: MNHEY, SVGEGT. The CDR3 spans 22 residues. The DNA of the CDR3 is TGTGCCAACAGTGTCGACCCAGCCGGGACTAGCGGGGATTCCAGCTCCTACAATGAGCAGTTCTTC. As protein: CANSVDPAGTSGDSSSYNEQFF.

This clonotype was seen repeatedly, ten times or more. The chain has TRBV7-8 and TRBJ1-1; maybe TRBD1 (5 bases). CDR3 length: 15 amino acids. Germline values: CDR1 SGHVS, CDR2 FQNEAQ. V was pared by 2 bases and J by 6 bases, with 16 bases between. The CDR3 nucleotides are TGTGCCAGCAGCTTACCCTCGGGACGGCACGCTGAAGCTTTCTTT. Residues: CASSLPSGRHAEAFF.

V is TRBV7-9 and J is TRBJ2-7; 10 nucleotides line up with TRBD2. The V and J ends lost 5 bases and 5 bases, in that order; junction bases with no gene match: 6. The CDR3 extends over 14 amino acids. The germline CDR1 and CDR2 sequences are SEHNR and FQNEAQ (reference sequence). The CDR3 here is CASSVTSGEDEQYF. The CDR3 nucleotides read TGTGCCAGCAGCGTTACTAGCGGGGAAGACGAGCAGTACTTC.

The chain recombines TRBV3-1 with TRBJ2-4, with 7 positions matching TRBD1. The CDR3 is made up of 15 amino acids. V shed 7 bases, J shed 12 bases, and the junction held 18 bases outside the gene matches. Looked up from germline, CDR1 is LGHDT and CDR2 is YNNKEL (reference sequence). CDR3 loop: CASTSSEAGGFSQYF. CDR3 coding DNA: TGTGCCAGCACTTCAAGTGAGGCAGGGGGTTTTTCTCAGTACTTC.

This clonotype was seen just once. This chain connects TRBV2 to TRBJ1-6; 9 bases align to TRBD1. This CDR3 region has 15 residues. Per the germline V gene, CDR1 is SNHLY and CDR2 is FYNNEI. Trimming at V came to 5 bases and at J to 8 bases, leaving 7 bases not matched to a gene. The CDR3 protein is CASSLRDRVDSPLHF. The CDR3 bases are TGTGCCAGCAGTCTGCGGGACAGGGTAGATTCACCCCTCCACTTT.

The rearrangement links TRBV12-3 or TRBV12-4 to TRBJ2-2, with 7 bases identical to TRBD2. The V gene end was trimmed by 5 bases and the J gene end by 1 base; junction bases not matched to a gene: 16. The CDR3 extends over 19 amino acids. The CDR3 loop is CASSGSTWEGAWNTGELFF. The CDR3 DNA reads TGTGCCAGCAGTGGATCGACCTGGGAGGGCGCATGGAACACCGGGGAGCTGTTTTTT.

Comments on this clonotype: One end of the junction varies from germline; a read error may be responsible. The chain is built from TRBV6-1 and TRBJ1-1; D call uncertain. CDR1 and CDR2 (germline): MNHNS, SASEGT. The CDR3 spans 14 residues. CDR3 bases: TGTGCCAGCAATGAATGGGAGGGGAACACTGAAGCTTTCTTT. It encodes CASNEWEGNTEAFF.

This clonotype was seen a handful of times. The gene calls are TRBV19 and TRBJ1-2, with unresolved D. The V gene lost 3 bases and the J gene lost 5 bases, with 16 bases spanning the gap. The CDR3 is made up of 15 amino acids. Germline values: CDR1 LNHDA, CDR2 SQIVND (reference sequence). This chain's CDR3 is CASSIGSILRYGYTF. CDR3 DNA sequence: TGTGCCAGTAGTATTGGAAGTATCTTGCGGTATGGCTACACCTTC. Full variable domain (remainder filled in from reference TRBV19 and TRBJ1-2): DGGITQSPKYLFRKEGQNVTLSCEQNLNHDAMYWYRQDPGQGLRLIYYSQIVNDFQKGDIAEGYSVSREKKESFPLTVTSAQKNPTAFYLCASSIGSILRYGYTFGSGTRLTVV.

The chain links TRBV6-2 or TRBV6-3 to TRBJ2-1; unclear D gene. CDR1 is MNHEY and CDR2 is SVGEGT in the germline V gene. V was pared by 4 bases and J by 0 bases, with 10 bases between. The CDR3 sequence is 15 residues long. The CDR3 DNA follows: TGTGCCAGCAGTTTTCTGGAGAGCTCCTACAATGAGCAGTTCTTC. It yields the protein CASSFLESSYNEQFF.

The V and J genes are TRBV7-6 and TRBJ1-1, with TRBD1 as a possible D gene (6 bases). The V and J ends lost 2 bases and 6 bases respectively, with 16 bases between them. The CDR3 length is 15 residues. Germline V lookup: CDR1 SGHVS, CDR2 FNYEAQ. The CDR3 DNA is TGTGCCAGCAGCTTATCTAACAGGGTTTCTTCTGAAGCTTTCTTT. Encoded protein: CASSLSNRVSSEAFF. Filled out from reference TRBV7-6 and TRBJ1-1, the complete variable domain reads GAGVSQSPRYKVTKRGQDVALRCDPISGHVSLYWYRQALGQGPEFLTYFNYEAQQDKSGLPNDRFSAERPEGSISTLTIQRTEQRDSAMYRCASSLSNRVSSEAFFGQGTRLTVV.

Only a few counts were recorded for this clonotype. This chain joins TRBV6-5 and TRBJ2-7, with a possible D match to TRBD2 (6 bases). Trimming removed 2 bases at V and 2 bases at J, with 10 bases between. Germline values: CDR1 MNHEY, CDR2 SVGAGI. This CDR3 is 14 amino acids long. The DNA for the CDR3 is TGTGCCAGCAGTTACGGGTGGGGGGCCTACGAGCAGTACTTC. Amino acid sequence: CASSYGWGAYEQYF.

This clonotype showed up just a few times. The chain joins TRBV19 to TRBJ1-3, with D possibly being TRBD1 (5 bases). The CDR3 contains 14 residues. Germline CDR1 LNHDA, CDR2 SQIVND (reference sequence). Trimming cost V 5 bases and J 16 bases, with 24 bases left between them. CDR3 nucleotide sequence: TGTGCCAGTAGTCCCCGGGGACCGCCACCGCACCTCTATTTT. This translates into CASSPRGPPPHLYF.

The chain is built from TRBV12-3 or TRBV12-4 and TRBJ2-7; D is ambiguous. Trimming removed 6 bases at V and 2 bases at J, with 14 bases between. CDR3 length equals 14 residues. CDR3 in amino acids: CASSPIQNPYEQYF. CDR3 sequence (DNA): TGTGCCAGCAGCCCCATACAGAATCCCTACGAGCAGTACTTC.

The J gene is TRBJ1-1, the V gene TRBV5-6; D is unclear. The V end lost 0 bases, the J end lost 10 bases, and 19 bases lay between the germline ends. The CDR3 extends over 15 amino acids. Germline CDR1 reads SGHDT; CDR2 reads YYEEEE. DNA of the CDR3: TGTGCCAGCAGCTTGGAAGGGTTTTGGGCCGGAGGAGCTTTCTTT. It codes for CASSLEGFWAGGAFF.

The rearrangement links TRBV12-3 or TRBV12-4 to TRBJ2-7, with D unclear. Trimming pared 1 base from V and 3 bases from J, leaving 10 bases between. This CDR3 has 14 residues. In DNA, the CDR3 is TGTGCCAGCAGTTTAGGGGTCGAGTTCTACGAGCAGTACTTC. This sequence encodes CASSLGVEFYEQYF.

The J gene is TRBJ1-1, the V gene TRBV7-9; TRBD1 is a possible D gene (5 bases). Trimming removed 0 bases from V and 0 bases from J, with 11 bases in between. The CDR3 covers 16 residues. Per germline, CDR1 SEHNR and CDR2 FQNEAQ (reference sequence). The CDR3 nucleotides are TGTGCCAGCAGCTTAGCGGAGGGGCCCATGAACACTGAAGCTTTCTTT. Amino acids: CASSLAEGPMNTEAFF.

This clonotype was seen at least ten times. The chain combines TRBV7-9 with TRBJ2-1; a possible D gene is TRBD2 (7 bases). Trimming shortened V by 4 bases and J by 10 bases, and 14 bases separated the two germline ends. This CDR3 is built from 13 residues. The germline CDR1 and CDR2 sequences are SEHNR and FQNEAQ (reference sequence). CDR3 sequence: CASSSIGGDEQFF. The CDR3 DNA is TGTGCCAGCAGCTCAATAGGGGGGGACGAGCAGTTCTTC. Complete variable domain (other parts from reference TRBV7-9 and TRBJ2-1): DTGVSQNPRHKITKRGQNVTFRCDPISEHNRLYWYRQTLGQGPEFLTYFQNEAQLEKSRLLSDRFSAERPKGSFSTLEIQRTEQGDSAMYLCASSSIGGDEQFFGPGTRLTVL.

This clonotype was seen a handful of times. V gene TRBV11-3 combines with J gene TRBJ2-1, with D possibly TRBD1 on 6 matching bases. The CDR3 is 16 residues long. CDR1 is SGHNT and CDR2 is YENEEA in the germline V gene. With 5 bases removed from V and 0 bases from J, the gap between germline ends came to 14 bases. The chain's CDR3 is CASSKTGLSSYNEQFF. CDR3 bases: TGTGCCAGCAGCAAGACAGGCCTAAGCTCCTACAATGAGCAGTTCTTC.

This clonotype was detected ten times or more. The CDR3 loop is CASSLVVRGPYGYTF. In nucleotides, the CDR3 is TGTGCCAGCAGCTTAGTGGTCAGGGGGCCTTATGGCTACACCTTC. The gene calls are TRBV7-8 and TRBJ1-2, with TRBD1 matching 8 bases. The trim removed 1 base at V and 5 bases at J, leaving 6 bases unmatched. Germline CDR1 is SGHVS and CDR2 is FQNEAQ. The CDR3 sequence is 15 residues long.

The V call is TRBV6-1, the J call TRBJ2-1; possibly TRBD1 for D (6 bases). V lost 8 bases, J lost 7 bases, and 21 bases lay in between. Per the germline V gene, CDR1 is MNHNS and CDR2 is SASEGT. The CDR3 totals 15 residues. The CDR3: CASLGQNWDPNEQFF. Written as DNA, the CDR3 is TGTGCCAGCTTAGGACAGAATTGGGATCCGAATGAGCAGTTCTTC.

This clonotype was counted ten times or more. The genes are TRBV7-8 and TRBJ1-1; D unresolved. V was shortened by 7 bases and J by 0 bases, with 18 bases between the two germline ends. Germline V lookup: CDR1 SGHVS, CDR2 FQNEAQ. The length of the CDR3 is 16 residues. The CDR3: CASTFGSGQMNTEAFF. CDR3 bases: TGTGCCAGCACCTTTGGGTCAGGCCAGATGAACACTGAAGCTTTCTTT.

This chain uses TRBV9 with TRBJ1-2; D not resolved. The germline gives CDR1 SGDLS, CDR2 YYNGEE. Trimming took 0 bases from V and 6 from J, leaving 9 bases between them. This CDR3 region has 13 residues. CDR3 in amino acids: CASSVASRNGYTF. The CDR3 DNA reads TGTGCCAGCAGCGTAGCTTCTAGAAATGGCTACACCTTC.

The gene calls are TRBV6-2 or TRBV6-3 and TRBJ1-6; 7 bases match TRBD1. Germline trimming cut 7 bases from V and 0 bases from J; bases unmatched to any gene: 12. The CDR3 loop spans 18 amino acids. Germline V gene data show CDR1 as MNHEY and CDR2 as SVGEGT. CDR3 sequence reads: CASTLYLDRSSYNSPLHF. CDR3 coding DNA: TGTGCCAGCACCCTCTATTTGGACAGGAGCTCCTATAATTCACCCCTCCACTTT.

This clonotype has a single count. Here the CDR3 reads CASSPWDRAANNYGYTF. The CDR3 bases are TGTGCCAGCAGCCCTTGGGACAGGGCGGCAAACAACTATGGCTACACCTTC. The J gene is TRBJ1-2, the V gene TRBV9; 9 bases are a match to TRBD1. The germline CDR1 and CDR2 sequences are SGDLS and YYNGEE. CDR3 length: 17 residues. The V and J ends lost 4 bases and 2 bases, in that order; junction bases with no gene match: 12.

The chain carries TRBV20-1 and TRBJ1-2; D is unclear. The germline V gene encodes CDR1 DFQATT and CDR2 SNEGSKA (reference sequence). The CDR3 totals 13 residues. The germline V and J ends were trimmed by 2 bases and 8 bases, with 15 bases remaining between them. In DNA, the CDR3 is TGCAGTGCTAGATCCTCCCTGAGTCGGGGCTACACCTTC. It codes for CSARSSLSRGYTF.

The chain employs TRBV20-1 and TRBJ2-1, with D perhaps TRBD2 (5 bases). The V end lost 2 bases, the J end lost 5 bases, and 13 bases lay between the germline ends. The CDR3 loop spans 14 amino acids. Looked up from germline, CDR1 is DFQATT and CDR2 is SNEGSKA (reference sequence). CDR3 region: CSARSRTLHNEQFF. The CDR3, as DNA: TGCAGTGCTAGATCCCGGACTCTTCACAATGAGCAGTTCTTC.